One sample yielded the 23 T cell receptor beta chains listed below, sequenced in a study of blood T cell repertoires in COVID-19. Produced via immunoSEQ multiplex PCR; TCRdb's table is partial and in-frame only. The data contain about 120,000 clones, around three quarters of them seen just once; the ten biggest clones take up 7.6%. Sequenced sample: peripheral blood. The receptors stem from a woman in her sixties or seventies with acute or convalescent COVID-19.

The chain recombines TRBV5-5 with TRBJ2-2; 14 positions agree with TRBD2. Germline trimming cut 3 bases from V and 1 base from J; bases unmatched to any gene: 2. Germline CDR1 and CDR2: SGHKS and YYEKEE (reference sequence). The CDR3 extends over 17 amino acids. For the CDR3, the DNA is TGTGCCAGCAGCTCCGGGACTAGCGGGGGGAACACCGGGGAGCTGTTTTTT. This codes for CASSSGTSGGNTGELFF.

V gene TRBV24-1 combines with J gene TRBJ1-5; perhaps TRBD1 as D (5 bases). Trimming removed 9 bases at V and 4 bases at J, with 15 bases between. Germline CDR1 KGHDR, CDR2 SFDVKD. There are 14 residues in the CDR3. CDR3 region: CATGTFGGNQPQHF. The CDR3 bases are TGTGCCACCGGGACTTTTGGGGGAAATCAGCCCCAGCATTTT.

V gene TRBV5-1 combines with J gene TRBJ1-1; 7 bases are shared with TRBD1. V lost 5 bases, J lost 6 bases, and 16 bases stayed unmatched. The CDR3 spans 16 residues. Per germline, CDR1 SGHRS and CDR2 YFSETQ. CDR3 protein: CASRHPWEGGQAEAFF. In nucleotides, the CDR3 is TGCGCCAGCAGACACCCTTGGGAAGGGGGCCAGGCTGAAGCTTTCTTT.

This clone occurred once. As DNA, the CDR3 is TGTGCCAGCAGCTTGGCCCCCACCAAGGGGACTGAAGCTTTCTTT. Amino acids: CASSLAPTKGTEAFF. The chain combines TRBV5-6 with TRBJ1-1, with a weak D call TRBD1 (5 bases). In germline, CDR1 is SGHDT, CDR2 YYEEEE. This CDR3 has 15 residues. The V end lost 0 bases, the J end lost 5 bases, and 14 bases lay between the germline ends.

This clone was observed a handful of times. J is TRBJ1-1 and V is TRBV7-2; D is ambiguous. Between the trimmed V and J ends, which lost 5 bases and 1 base, there was a span of 11 bases. The germline gives CDR1 SGHTA, CDR2 FQGNSA. The CDR3 is 14 amino acids. CDR3 amino acids: CASSPSAQNTEAFF. CDR3 coding DNA: TGTGCCAGCAGCCCTTCTGCGCAGAACACTGAAGCTTTCTTT.

The V call is TRBV20-1, the J call TRBJ2-2; D may be TRBD2 (6 bases). The V and J ends lost 3 bases and 6 bases respectively, with 14 bases between them. The CDR3 runs to 14 residues. CDR1 and CDR2 from the germline V gene are DFQATT and SNEGSKA (reference sequence). In DNA, the CDR3 is TGCAGTGCTAGTCGAGCGGGCGGGTCCGGGGAGCTGTTTTTT. Its protein is CSASRAGGSGELFF.

The rearrangement uses TRBV3-1 (or the pseudogene TRBV3-2) and TRBJ2-7, with 11 nucleotides matching TRBD2. The V gene's germline CDR1 is LGHDT and CDR2 YNNKEL (reference sequence). V shed 6 bases and J 3 bases; nucleotides not matched to a gene: 4. The CDR3 is 14 amino acids. This CDR3 is CASSQTSGDYEQYF. The CDR3 DNA is TGTGCCAGCAGTCAGACTAGCGGGGACTACGAGCAGTACTTC.

There are a few counts of this clone. The V and J genes are TRBV6-1 and TRBJ2-3; 11 nucleotides line up with TRBD1. The trim removed 3 bases at V and 4 bases at J, leaving 3 bases unmatched. Germline assignment: CDR1 MNHNS and CDR2 SASEGT. The CDR3 runs to 15 residues. The DNA for the CDR3 is TGTGCCAGCAGTGACGGGGGACAGGGGGCAGATACGCAGTATTTT. Protein: CASSDGGQGADTQYF.

The rearrangement uses TRBV30 and TRBJ2-2; TRBD1 might be the D (6 bases). The CDR3 length is 14 residues. Germline lookup yields CDR1 GTSNPN and CDR2 SVGIG (reference sequence). Trimming took off 7 bases at V and 2 bases at J, with 14 bases between the two ends. The CDR3 loop reads CASLGQLNTGELFF. The CDR3 DNA is TGTGCCTCTCTGGGACAACTTAACACCGGGGAGCTGTTTTTT.

V gene TRBV2 combines with J gene TRBJ1-5, with 7 bases lining up with TRBD1. The CDR3 runs to 13 residues. After removal of 6 bases from V and 2 bases from J, the junction contained 1 base not matched to a gene. Germline V gene data show CDR1 as SNHLY and CDR2 as FYNNEI. CDR3 in DNA: TGTGCCAGCAGGGGGACAGGCAATCAGCCCCAGCATTTT. Protein sequence: CASRGTGNQPQHF.

This rearrangement joins TRBV10-1 to TRBJ1-4; D not resolved. The V gene's germline CDR1 is WNHNN and CDR2 SYGVQD (reference sequence). The CDR3 sequence is 17 residues long. V was trimmed by 6 bases and J by 1 base, leaving 18 bases between them. The CDR3 DNA reads as TGCGCCAGCAGCAAAAAGTCAGACTCGGTAACTAATGAAAAACTGTTTTTT. Amino acid sequence: CASSKKSDSVTNEKLFF.

This chain connects TRBV24-1 to TRBJ2-1; TRBD1 agrees at 9 bases. Germline CDR1 and CDR2: KGHDR and SFDVKD. The V gene end was trimmed by 5 bases and the J gene end by 6 bases; junction bases not matched to a gene: 7. This CDR3 is 15 amino acids long. Here the CDR3 DNA reads TGTGCCACCAGTGTACAGGGGGCGACGGGCAATGAGCAGTTCTTC. It specifies CATSVQGATGNEQFF.

V gene TRBV28 combines with J gene TRBJ1-6; 9 bases match TRBD1. V shed 8 bases, J shed 6 bases, and the junction held 8 bases outside the gene matches. Germline V CDR1 and CDR2: MDHEN, SYDVKM. The CDR3 length is 15 residues. CDR3 sequence (DNA): TGTGCCAGCTACAGCCCGGGACAGGGTAATTCACCCCTCCACTTT. It encodes CASYSPGQGNSPLHF. The complete variable domain, with remaining parts taken from reference TRBV28 and TRBJ1-6, reads DVKVTQSSRYLVKRTGEKVFLECVQDMDHENMFWYRQDPGLGLRLIYFSYDVKMKEKGDIPEGYSVSREKKERFSLILESASTNQTSMYLCASYSPGQGNSPLHFGNGTRLTVT.

The J gene is TRBJ1-5, the V gene TRBV5-5, with 11 bases lining up with TRBD1. CDR3 length equals 14 residues. Germline V gene data show CDR1 as SGHKS and CDR2 as YYEKEE (reference sequence). V shed 3 bases, J shed 7 bases, and the junction held 3 bases outside the gene matches. The DNA for the CDR3 is TGTGCCAGCAGCTCACGGACAGGGGGCCAGCCCCAGCATTTT. It codes for CASSSRTGGQPQHF.

This clone was recorded a few times. The rearrangement links TRBV7-3 to TRBJ2-1; D remains ambiguous. V lost 2 bases and J 8 bases, leaving 16 bases between the germline ends. Germline V gene lookup returns CDR1 SGHTA and CDR2 FQGTGA. CDR3 size: 15 residues. The CDR3 loop reads CASSLLDSLVDEQFF. For the CDR3, the DNA is TGTGCCAGCAGCTTACTCGATAGCCTGGTCGATGAGCAGTTCTTC.

The genes are TRBV19 and TRBJ1-1, with TRBD1 matching 7 bases. CDR1 is LNHDA and CDR2 is SQIVND in the germline V gene (reference sequence). V trimming: 5 bases; J trimming: 5 bases; junction bases outside the gene matches: 5. The CDR3 is 13 residues long. CDR3 amino acids: CASSAGQTTEAFF. The CDR3 DNA is TGTGCCAGTAGTGCGGGACAGACAACTGAAGCTTTCTTT.

The chain carries TRBV4-2 and TRBJ2-7; D is possibly TRBD1 (6 bases). V was pared by 1 base and J by 1 base, with 14 bases between. Germline lookup yields CDR1 LGHNA and CDR2 YNFKEQ. The CDR3 length is 16 residues. The CDR3 bases are TGTGCCAGCAGCCAAGGAACAGGGAAGTCGTCCTACGAGCAGTACTTC. Protein: CASSQGTGKSSYEQYF.

V and J are TRBV6-2 or TRBV6-3 and TRBJ1-1; 11 bases are a match to TRBD1. The V gene end was trimmed by 4 bases and the J gene end by 10 bases; junction bases not matched to a gene: 8. The CDR3 contains 14 residues. Germline CDR1 and CDR2: MNHEY and SVGEGT. CDR3 sequence: CASSSGQGVGGAFF. Written as DNA, the CDR3 is TGTGCCAGCAGTTCGGGACAGGGGGTAGGGGGAGCTTTCTTT.

The chain has TRBV3-1 (or the pseudogene TRBV3-2) and TRBJ2-3; the match to TRBD2 covers 7 bases. The ends lost 1 base at V and 0 bases at J; junction bases unmatched: 1. Germline values: CDR1 LGHDT, CDR2 YNNKEL (reference sequence). The CDR3 runs to 15 residues. The CDR3 sequence is CASSQVRGSTDTQYF. DNA for the CDR3: TGTGCCAGCAGCCAAGTGCGGGGGAGCACAGATACGCAGTATTTT.

This chain joins TRBV1 and TRBJ2-2; no check of the table's D call, TRBD2, against the DNA was made. TRBV1 is termed a pseudogene. CDR3 length: 14 amino acids. The DNA for the CDR3 is TGCACCAGCAGCCATAAGCGGGGCCCCGGGGAGCTGTTTTTT. Amino acids: CTSSHKRGPGELFF.

This clone was observed a single time. This chain joins TRBV28 and TRBJ1-2; D not resolved. From germline, CDR1 is MDHEN and CDR2 SYDVKM. V dropped 3 bases and J dropped 0 bases, with 11 bases sitting between them. This CDR3 contains 15 residues. The CDR3 coding sequence is TGTGCCAGCAGTTTGTCGTTATTCGCTAACTATGGCTACACCTTC. Translating it yields CASSLSLFANYGYTF.

This chain joins TRBV5-5 and TRBJ1-1; D unclear. Trimming pared 0 bases from V and 10 bases from J, leaving 10 bases between. The CDR3 is made up of 12 amino acids. Per germline, CDR1 SGHKS and CDR2 YYEKEE (reference sequence). The CDR3 DNA reads TGTGCCAGCAGCTTGGCCGGGGTAGGAGCTTTCTTT. It is translated as CASSLAGVGAFF.

The CDR3 is CASSFRAPQAETQYF. Here the CDR3 DNA reads TGTGCCAGCAGCTTTCGCGCCCCCCAGGCGGAGACCCAGTACTTC. The chain joins TRBV5-4 to TRBJ2-5, with D unresolved. This CDR3 region has 15 residues. Between the trimmed V and J ends, which lost 2 bases and 5 bases, there was a span of 16 bases. Germline V gives CDR1 SGHNT, CDR2 YYREEE (reference sequence).